The rows below give T cell receptor beta chains drawn from one sample of a study of control samples from healthy donors and cancer patients. Clones were sequenced by immunoSEQ multiplex PCR, and TCRdb holds only the in-frame ones, with some missing. Among fewer than 300,000 clones listed, approximately 80% were seen once. The sequencing sample was made of PBMCs. These receptors all stem from a woman aged 60-70 years with lung cancer. Both conserved end residues are part of each CDR3. The D gene is left open where the match is weak. Only part of the rows carry a size: once, few, many, or a class if the clone is expanded.

>-|15|TRBJ1-1|TRBD1|TRBV5-4
CASSVDRARNTEAFF
TGTGCCAGCAGCGTCGACAGGGCCCGAAACACTGAAGCTTTCTTT
>-|14|TRBJ1-3|TRBD1|TRBV6-5
CASSDRGGGNTIYF
TGTGCCAGCAGCGACAGGGGTGGTGGAAACACCATATATTTT
>-|15|TRBJ2-3|-|TRBV5-1
CASSLAGLTTDTQYF
TGCGCCAGCAGCTTGGCCGGGCTAACCACAGATACGCAGTATTTT
>few|16|TRBJ1-1|-|TRBV18
CASSPNPFDSYTEAFF
TGTGCCAGCTCACCGAACCCTTTCGACAGCTACACTGAAGCTTTCTTT
>-|16|TRBJ1-1|TRBD1|TRBV4-1
CASSLRGGRGLTEAFF
TGCGCCAGCAGCCTCAGAGGTGGCAGGGGGCTGACTGAAGCTTTCTTT
>-|16|TRBJ1-1|-|TRBV4-1
CASSQVPGPDSPRAFF
TGCGCCAGCAGCCAAGTGCCCGGGCCCGACTCCCCTCGGGCTTTCTTT
>-|14|TRBJ2-1|TRBD2|TRBV10-3
CAIRWGGVYNEQFF
TGTGCCATCCGTTGGGGGGGGGTCTACAATGAGCAGTTCTTC
>-|14|TRBJ2-2|-|TRBV7-3
CASSRASGTGELFF
TGTGCCAGCAGCCGGGCCTCGGGCACCGGGGAGCTGTTTTTT
>-|15|TRBJ1-5|TRBD1|TRBV10-2
CASTQGQFSNQPQHF
TGCGCCAGCACCCAGGGACAGTTTAGCAATCAGCCCCAGCATTTT
>-|14|TRBJ1-4|TRBD1|TRBV19
CASSPTGFNEKLFF
TGTGCCAGTAGCCCGACAGGGTTTAATGAAAAACTGTTTTTT
>few|13|TRBJ2-2|-|TRBV6-5
CASSSAGTGELFF
TGTGCCAGCAGTTCGGCGGGAACCGGGGAGCTGTTTTTT
>-|18|TRBJ2-7|TRBD2|TRBV4-1
CASSQGPPTSGGSYEQYF
TGCGCCAGCAGCCAAGGCCCGCCTACTAGCGGGGGCTCCTACGAGCAGTACTTC
>-|15|TRBJ2-7|TRBD2|TRBV3-1/TRBV3-2
CASSPGLAGPYEQYF
TGTGCCAGCAGCCCGGGACTAGCGGGGCCCTACGAGCAGTACTTC
>once|17|TRBJ2-3|TRBD1|TRBV3-1/TRBV3-2
CASSQGQGQGHADTQYF
TGTGCCAGCAGCCAAGGCCAAGGACAGGGGCACGCAGATACGCAGTATTTT
>-|14|TRBJ2-2|-|TRBV11-2
CASSLGASSGELFF
TGTGCCAGCAGCTTAGGGGCTAGTTCCGGGGAGCTGTTTTTT
>-|13|TRBJ1-1|-|TRBV27
CASSLSGALEAFF
TGTGCCAGCAGTTTATCAGGGGCGCTTGAAGCTTTCTTT